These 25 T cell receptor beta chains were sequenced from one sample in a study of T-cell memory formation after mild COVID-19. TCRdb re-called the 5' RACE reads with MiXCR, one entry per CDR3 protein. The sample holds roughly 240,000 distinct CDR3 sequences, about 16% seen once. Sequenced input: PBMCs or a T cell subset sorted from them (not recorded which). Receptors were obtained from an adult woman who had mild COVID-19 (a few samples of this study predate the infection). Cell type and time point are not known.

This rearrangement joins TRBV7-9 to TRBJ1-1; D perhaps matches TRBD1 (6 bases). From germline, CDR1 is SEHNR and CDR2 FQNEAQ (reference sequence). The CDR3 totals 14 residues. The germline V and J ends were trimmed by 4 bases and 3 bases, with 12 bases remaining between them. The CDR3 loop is CASSSQGGDTEAFF. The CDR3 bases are TGTGCCAGCAGCTCACAGGGTGGAGACACTGAAGCTTTCTTT.

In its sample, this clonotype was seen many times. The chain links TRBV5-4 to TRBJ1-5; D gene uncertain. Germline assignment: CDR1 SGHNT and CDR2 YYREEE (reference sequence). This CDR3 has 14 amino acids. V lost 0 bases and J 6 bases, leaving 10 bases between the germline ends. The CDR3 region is CASSLGRVGQPQHF. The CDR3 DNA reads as TGTGCCAGCAGCTTGGGGAGGGTCGGTCAGCCCCAGCATTTT.

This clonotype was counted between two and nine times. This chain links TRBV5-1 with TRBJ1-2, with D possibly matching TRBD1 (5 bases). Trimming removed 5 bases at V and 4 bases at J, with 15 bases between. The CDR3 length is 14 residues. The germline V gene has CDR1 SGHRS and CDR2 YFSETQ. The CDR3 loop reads CASSSDSRTYGYTF. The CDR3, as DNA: TGCGCCAGCAGTTCCGACAGCCGAACCTATGGCTACACCTTC.

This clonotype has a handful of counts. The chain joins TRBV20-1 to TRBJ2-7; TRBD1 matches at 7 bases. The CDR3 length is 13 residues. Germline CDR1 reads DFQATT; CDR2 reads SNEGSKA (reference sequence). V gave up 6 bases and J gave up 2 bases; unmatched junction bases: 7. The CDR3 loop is CSAPGTDTYEQYF. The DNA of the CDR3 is TGCAGTGCCCCCGGGACAGACACCTACGAGCAGTACTTC.

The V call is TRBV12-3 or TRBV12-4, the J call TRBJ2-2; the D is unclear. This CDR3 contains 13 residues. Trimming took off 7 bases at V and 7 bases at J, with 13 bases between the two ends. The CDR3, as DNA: TGTGCCAGCACCACCCGGGTTGGCGGGGAGCTGTTTTTT. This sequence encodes CASTTRVGGELFF.

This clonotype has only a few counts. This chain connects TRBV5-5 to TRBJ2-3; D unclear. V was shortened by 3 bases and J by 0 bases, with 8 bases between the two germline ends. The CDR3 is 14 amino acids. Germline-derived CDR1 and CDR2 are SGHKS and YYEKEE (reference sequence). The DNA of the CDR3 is TGTGCCAGCAGCTCTTATTCTAGCACAGATACGCAGTATTTT. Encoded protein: CASSSYSSTDTQYF.

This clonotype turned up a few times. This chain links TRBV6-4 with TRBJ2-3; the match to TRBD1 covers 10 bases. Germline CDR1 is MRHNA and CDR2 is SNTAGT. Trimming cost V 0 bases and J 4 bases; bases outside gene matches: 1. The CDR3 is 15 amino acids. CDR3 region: CASSDSTGGADTQYF. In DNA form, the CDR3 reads TGTGCCAGCAGTGACTCGACAGGGGGCGCAGATACGCAGTATTTT.

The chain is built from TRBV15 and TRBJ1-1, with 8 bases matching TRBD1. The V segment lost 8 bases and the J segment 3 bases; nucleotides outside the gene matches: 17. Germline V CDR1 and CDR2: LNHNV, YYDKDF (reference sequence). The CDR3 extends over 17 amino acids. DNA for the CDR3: TGTGCCACCGAGGACCGGGACAGGTTTCGAAGTCACACTGAAGCTTTCTTT. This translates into CATEDRDRFRSHTEAFF.

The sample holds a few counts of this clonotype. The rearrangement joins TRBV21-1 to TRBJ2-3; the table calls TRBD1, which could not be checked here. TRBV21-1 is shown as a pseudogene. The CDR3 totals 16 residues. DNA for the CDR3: TGTGCCAGCAGCAAAGGGAGGACAGGGAGCACAGATACGCAGTATTTT. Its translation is CASSKGRTGSTDTQYF.

CDR3 sequence: CASSLMEGHYEQYF. DNA for the CDR3: TGTGCCAGCAGCTTAATGGAGGGCCACTACGAGCAGTACTTC. The chain combines TRBV7-6 with TRBJ2-7, with D tentatively TRBD2 (6 bases). CDR1 is SGHVS and CDR2 is FNYEAQ in the germline V gene. This CDR3 is built from 14 residues. Trimming took off 2 bases at V and 3 bases at J, with 11 bases between the two ends.

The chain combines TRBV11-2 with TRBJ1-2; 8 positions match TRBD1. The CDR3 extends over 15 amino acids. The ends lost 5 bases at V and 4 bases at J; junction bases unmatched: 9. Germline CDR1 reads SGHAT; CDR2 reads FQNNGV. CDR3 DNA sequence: TGTGCCAGCAGCCCGCGGACAGGGAACCCCTATGGCTACACCTTC. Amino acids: CASSPRTGNPYGYTF.

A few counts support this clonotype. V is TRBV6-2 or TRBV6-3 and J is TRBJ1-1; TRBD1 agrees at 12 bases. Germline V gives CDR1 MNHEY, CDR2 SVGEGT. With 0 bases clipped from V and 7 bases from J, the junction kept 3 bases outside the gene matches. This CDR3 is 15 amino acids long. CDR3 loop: CASSYSGQGAFEAFF. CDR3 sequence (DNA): TGTGCCAGCAGTTACTCGGGACAGGGGGCCTTTGAAGCTTTCTTT.

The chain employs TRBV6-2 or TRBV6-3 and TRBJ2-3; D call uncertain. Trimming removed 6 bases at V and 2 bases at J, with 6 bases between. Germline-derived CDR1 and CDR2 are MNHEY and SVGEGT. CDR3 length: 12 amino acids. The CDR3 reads CASRKYTDTQYF. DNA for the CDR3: TGTGCCAGCAGGAAATACACAGATACGCAGTATTTT.

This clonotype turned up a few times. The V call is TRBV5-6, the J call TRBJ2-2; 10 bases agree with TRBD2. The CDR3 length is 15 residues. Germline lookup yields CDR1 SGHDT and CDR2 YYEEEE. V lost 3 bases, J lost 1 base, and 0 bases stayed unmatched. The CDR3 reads CASSWTSGNTGELFF. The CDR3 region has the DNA TGTGCCAGCAGCTGGACTAGCGGGAACACCGGGGAGCTGTTTTTT.

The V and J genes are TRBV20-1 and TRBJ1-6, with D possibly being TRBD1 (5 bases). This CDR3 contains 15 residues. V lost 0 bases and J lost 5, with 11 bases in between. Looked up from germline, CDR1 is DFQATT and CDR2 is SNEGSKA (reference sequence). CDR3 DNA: TGCAGTGCTAGAGATTGGGGGACCAATAATTCACCCCTCCACTTT. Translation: CSARDWGTNNSPLHF.

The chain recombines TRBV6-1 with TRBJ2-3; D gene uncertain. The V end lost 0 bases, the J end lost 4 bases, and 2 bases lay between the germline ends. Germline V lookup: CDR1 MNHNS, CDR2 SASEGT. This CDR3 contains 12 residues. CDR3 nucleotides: TGTGCCAGCAGTGAAGCGTCAGATACGCAGTATTTT. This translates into CASSEASDTQYF.

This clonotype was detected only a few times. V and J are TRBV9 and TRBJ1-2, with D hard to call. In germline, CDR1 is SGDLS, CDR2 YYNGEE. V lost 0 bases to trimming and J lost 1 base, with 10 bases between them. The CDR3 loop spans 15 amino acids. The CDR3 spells CASSVAEGFNYGYTF. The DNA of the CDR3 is TGTGCCAGCAGCGTAGCAGAAGGGTTTAACTATGGCTACACCTTC.

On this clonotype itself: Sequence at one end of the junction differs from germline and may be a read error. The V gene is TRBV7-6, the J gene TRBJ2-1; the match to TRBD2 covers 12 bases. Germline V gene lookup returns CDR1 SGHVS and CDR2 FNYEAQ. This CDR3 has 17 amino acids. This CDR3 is CASSLGLAGDSYTEQFF. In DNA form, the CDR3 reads TGTGCCAGCAGCCTGGGACTAGCGGGCGACTCCTACACTGAGCAGTTCTTC. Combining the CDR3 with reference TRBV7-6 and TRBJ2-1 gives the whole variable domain GAGVSQSPRYKVTKRGQDVALRCDPISGHVSLYWYRQALGQGPEFLTYFNYEAQQDKSGLPNDRFSAERPEGSISTLTIQRTEQRDSAMYRCASSLGLAGDSYTEQFFGPGTRLTVL.

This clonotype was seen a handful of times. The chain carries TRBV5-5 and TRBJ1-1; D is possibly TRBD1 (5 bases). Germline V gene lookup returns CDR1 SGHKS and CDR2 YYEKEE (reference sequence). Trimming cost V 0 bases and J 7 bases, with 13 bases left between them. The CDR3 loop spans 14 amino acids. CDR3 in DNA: TGTGCCAGCAGCTTGGCTTCGGGGGTCCGTGAAGCTTTCTTT. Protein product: CASSLASGVREAFF. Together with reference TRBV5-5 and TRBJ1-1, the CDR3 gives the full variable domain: DAGVTQSPTHLIKTRGQQVTLRCSPISGHKSVSWYQQVLGQGPQFIFQYYEKEERGRGNFPDRFSARQFPNYSSELNVNALLLGDSALYLCASSLASGVREAFFGQGTRLTVV.

Here the CDR3 reads CASSGLAGGSYNEQFF. In DNA, the CDR3 is TGTGCCAGCAGCGGACTAGCGGGGGGTTCCTACAATGAGCAGTTCTTC. This rearrangement joins TRBV7-6 to TRBJ2-1; 14 nucleotides match TRBD2. V lost 5 bases, J lost 1 base, and 1 base stayed unmatched. CDR1 is SGHVS, CDR2 FNYEAQ, per germline. CDR3 size: 16 residues.

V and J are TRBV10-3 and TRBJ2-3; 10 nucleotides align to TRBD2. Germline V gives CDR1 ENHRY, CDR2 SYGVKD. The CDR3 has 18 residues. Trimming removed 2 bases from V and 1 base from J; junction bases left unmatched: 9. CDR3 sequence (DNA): TGTGCCATCAGTGAGAAAGGAGTAGCGGGGGGTGGCACAGATACGCAGTATTTT. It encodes CAISEKGVAGGGTDTQYF.

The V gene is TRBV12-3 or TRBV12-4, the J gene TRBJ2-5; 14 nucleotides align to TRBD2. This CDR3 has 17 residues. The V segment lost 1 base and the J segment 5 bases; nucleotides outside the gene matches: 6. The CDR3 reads CASSLGGLAGAGETQYF. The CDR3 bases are TGTGCCAGCAGTTTAGGGGGACTAGCGGGGGCTGGGGAGACCCAGTACTTC.

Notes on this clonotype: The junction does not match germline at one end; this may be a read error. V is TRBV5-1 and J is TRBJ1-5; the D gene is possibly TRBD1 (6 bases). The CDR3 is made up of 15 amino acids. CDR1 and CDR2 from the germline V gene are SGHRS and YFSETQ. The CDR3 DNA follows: TGCGCCAGCAGTTTGGGCCCGGGGGCTCCTCAGCCCCAGCATTTT. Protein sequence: CASSLGPGAPQPQHF.

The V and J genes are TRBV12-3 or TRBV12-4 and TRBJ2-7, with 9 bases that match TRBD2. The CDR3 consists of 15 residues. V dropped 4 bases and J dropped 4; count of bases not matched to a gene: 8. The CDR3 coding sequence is TGTGCCAGCAGTTCTAGCGGGAATATTGAGTACGAGCAGTACTTC. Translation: CASSSSGNIEYEQYF.

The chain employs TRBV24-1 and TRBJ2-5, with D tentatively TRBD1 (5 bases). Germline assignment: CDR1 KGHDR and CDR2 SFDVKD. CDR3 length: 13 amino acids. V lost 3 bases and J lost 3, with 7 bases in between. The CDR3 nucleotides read TGTGCCACCAGTGATGGGGCCAAAGAGACCCAGTACTTC. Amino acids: CATSDGAKETQYF.